Each of the 26 T cell receptor beta chains below was sequenced from the same sample in a study of cytomegalovirus exposure and HLA in healthy donors. 60 Vbeta and 13 Jbeta primers were used in PCR. Data came from immunoSEQ multiplex PCR; TCRdb stores just in-frame clones and leaves some out. The table has 150,000 to 200,000 clones, roughly 90% seen once. The sequencing sample was made of PBMCs. Every receptor here comes from a boy younger than 10 in good health and CMV-seronegative.

The chain is built from TRBV5-3 and TRBJ2-7; perhaps TRBD2 as D (6 bases). TRBV5-3 is reported as an ORF; its role is uncertain. V lost 1 base and J lost 1, with 18 bases in between. The CDR3 runs to 17 residues. CDR3 amino acids: CARSLFWWRGRSYEQYF. DNA of the CDR3: TGTGCCAGAAGCTTGTTTTGGTGGAGGGGAAGATCCTACGAGCAGTACTTC.

V and J are TRBV5-1 and TRBJ2-1, with D possibly matching TRBD2 (5 bases). Germline CDR1 SGHRS, CDR2 YFSETQ. The CDR3 is 15 residues long. Trimming shortened V by 0 bases and J by 2 bases, and 9 bases separated the two germline ends. CDR3 sequence reads: CASSLAAGTYNEQFF. The CDR3, as DNA: TGCGCCAGCAGCTTGGCCGCGGGTACCTACAATGAGCAGTTCTTC.

This chain joins TRBV19 and TRBJ1-1; D is ambiguous. From germline, CDR1 is LNHDA and CDR2 SQIVND (reference sequence). This CDR3 is 11 amino acids long. V shed 5 bases and J shed 1 base, with 2 bases lying between them. CDR3 sequence reads: CASSRNTEAFF. In DNA, the CDR3 is TGTGCCAGTAGTCGGAACACTGAAGCTTTCTTT.

On this clone: The same CDR3 can be traced to other DNA sequences in this sample. The rearrangement uses TRBV7-9 and TRBJ2-1; tentative D call: TRBD1 (6 bases). Germline V lookup: CDR1 SEHNR, CDR2 FQNEAQ (reference sequence). This CDR3 has 15 residues. V was shortened by 5 bases and J by 3 bases, with 14 bases between the two germline ends. DNA for the CDR3: TGTGCCAGCAGCCCCGCCGGGACAAGCTACAATGAGCAGTTCTTC. It codes for CASSPAGTSYNEQFF.

The V and J genes are TRBV4-1 and TRBJ1-6, with 7 bases that match TRBD1. CDR1 is MGHRA, CDR2 YSYEKL, per germline. This CDR3 has 15 amino acids. V was pared by 1 base and J by 10 bases, with 7 bases of the junction left unmatched. CDR3 sequence reads: CASSQVTGVFSPLHF. The DNA of the CDR3 is TGCGCCAGCAGCCAAGTAACAGGGGTTTTCTCACCCCTCCACTTT.

This clone was picked up a small number of times. The chain has TRBV5-6 and TRBJ1-1; D is undetermined. CDR1 and CDR2 from the germline V gene are SGHDT and YYEEEE. The CDR3 loop spans 15 amino acids. Trimming stripped 0 bases from V and 0 bases from J, with 9 bases between. CDR3 loop: CASSLVARLNTEAFF. The CDR3 coding sequence is TGTGCCAGCAGCTTGGTCGCCAGGCTGAACACTGAAGCTTTCTTT.

The chain is built from TRBV19 and TRBJ2-1, with 7 bases identical to TRBD1. The germline CDR1 and CDR2 sequences are LNHDA and SQIVND (reference sequence). Trimming took 6 bases from V and 0 from J; bases not matched to a gene: 8. This CDR3 has 16 amino acids. CDR3 protein: CASSMRQGSSYNEQFF. In DNA form, the CDR3 reads TGTGCCAGTAGCATGAGACAGGGAAGCTCCTACAATGAGCAGTTCTTC.

This clone is a singleton in its sample. The rearrangement joins TRBV15 to TRBJ1-1; D unclear. Germline V gene lookup returns CDR1 LNHNV and CDR2 YYDKDF (reference sequence). V was cut by 3 bases and J by 5 bases, with 10 bases left in between. The CDR3 extends over 13 amino acids. CDR3 protein: CATSRLRVTEAFF. The CDR3 DNA reads as TGTGCCACCAGCAGGCTACGGGTTACTGAAGCTTTCTTT.

This clone was picked up a small number of times. The V call is TRBV6-5, the J call TRBJ2-7, with D perhaps matching TRBD1 (6 bases). Germline CDR1 MNHEY, CDR2 SVGAGI. The CDR3 is 15 amino acids. The V gene lost 6 bases and the J gene lost 1 base, with 16 bases spanning the gap. CDR3 sequence: CASRHYRESSYEQYF. CDR3 DNA sequence: TGTGCCAGCAGGCACTACAGGGAATCTTCCTACGAGCAGTACTTC.

The chain employs TRBV30 and TRBJ2-7; D is possibly TRBD1 (5 bases). V was pared by 0 bases and J by 2 bases, with 20 bases between. CDR3 length: 17 residues. Germline V gene lookup returns CDR1 GTSNPN and CDR2 SVGIG (reference sequence). CDR3 region: CAWSVRDGSKGPYEQYF. CDR3 sequence (DNA): TGTGCCTGGAGTGTACGTGACGGATCCAAGGGGCCCTACGAGCAGTACTTC.

V gene TRBV28 combines with J gene TRBJ1-5; TRBD1 is a possible D gene (6 bases). The CDR3 runs 14 residues. V was shortened by 6 bases and J by 4 bases, with 13 bases between the two germline ends. Germline assignment: CDR1 MDHEN and CDR2 SYDVKM. The CDR3 DNA follows: TGTGCCAGCAGCTATCAGGGGATGAATCAGCCCCAGCATTTT. The encoded protein is CASSYQGMNQPQHF.

This clone was picked up a small number of times. The chain joins TRBV27 to TRBJ1-2; 9 nucleotides match TRBD1. This CDR3 spans 14 amino acids. CDR1 and CDR2 (germline): MNHEY, SMNVEV (reference sequence). The V and J ends lost 5 bases and 8 bases, in that order; junction bases with no gene match: 9. CDR3 loop: CASSATGTGSGYTF. In nucleotides, the CDR3 is TGTGCCAGCAGTGCAACCGGGACAGGGAGCGGCTACACCTTC.

With regard to this clone: Other DNA variants within this sample encode the same CDR3. This sequence joins TRBV5-1 and TRBJ2-5; TRBD1 aligns across 8 bases. The CDR3 spans 14 residues. Germline V gene lookup returns CDR1 SGHRS and CDR2 YFSETQ. The V and J ends lost 4 bases and 1 base, in that order; junction bases with no gene match: 3. The CDR3 here is CASSRGTGQETQYF. The CDR3, as DNA: TGCGCCAGCAGCCGGGGGACAGGCCAAGAGACCCAGTACTTC.

The rearrangement joins TRBV27 to TRBJ2-7, with a tentative D call TRBD1 (5 bases). Germline assignment: CDR1 MNHEY and CDR2 SMNVEV (reference sequence). The V gene lost 2 bases and the J gene lost 1 base, with 12 bases spanning the gap. The CDR3 spans 15 residues. For the CDR3, the DNA is TGTGCCAGCAGTTTACTGGGGCAGGGATCCTACGAGCAGTACTTC. This gives the protein CASSLLGQGSYEQYF.

V and J are TRBV28 and TRBJ2-7; 11 bases match TRBD2. V lost 6 bases to trimming and J lost 5 bases; unmatched junction nucleotides: 12. The CDR3 length is 16 residues. Germline CDR1 and CDR2: MDHEN and SYDVKM. CDR3 in DNA: TGTGCCAGCAGCCTTTTCCTAGCGGGAGGTTTCAACGAGCAGTACTTC. Translated: CASSLFLAGGFNEQYF.

The CDR3 sequence: CASSPHRDRGLYGYTF. The CDR3 bases are TGTGCCAGTAGTCCCCACCGGGACAGGGGGCTCTATGGCTACACCTTC. The V call is TRBV19, the J call TRBJ1-2; 12 bases align to TRBD1. The CDR3 consists of 16 residues. In germline, CDR1 is LNHDA, CDR2 SQIVND (reference sequence). The ends lost 5 bases at V and 4 bases at J; junction bases unmatched: 8.

The V gene is TRBV7-2, the J gene TRBJ2-7; possibly TRBD2 for D (5 bases). This CDR3 is 14 amino acids long. Germline V lookup: CDR1 SGHTA, CDR2 FQGNSA. Trimming shortened V by 5 bases and J by 3 bases, and 14 bases separated the two germline ends. The CDR3 nucleotides are TGTGCCAGCAGCCCCCGGAGCGGCGACTACGAGCAGTACTTC. It is translated as CASSPRSGDYEQYF.

V and J are TRBV6-4 and TRBJ1-6, with TRBD1 as a possible D gene (6 bases). V lost 11 bases and J lost 6, with 11 bases in between. This CDR3 is 12 amino acids long. Per the germline V gene, CDR1 is MRHNA and CDR2 is SNTAGT. CDR3 sequence: CAYRDTNSPLHF. The CDR3 nucleotides are TGTGCCTACCGGGACACTAATTCACCCCTCCACTTT.

CDR3 DNA sequence: TGCGCCAGCAGCTTGGGGAGCAGAGGTACTGAAGCTTTCTTT. Its translation is CASSLGSRGTEAFF. The genes are TRBV5-1 and TRBJ1-1; D is undetermined. Trimming left V 0 bases short and J 5 bases short, with 11 bases between. The CDR3 is 14 residues long. Germline V gene data show CDR1 as SGHRS and CDR2 as YFSETQ.

The V and J genes are TRBV12-5 and TRBJ2-1, with D perhaps TRBD1 (6 bases). Per germline, CDR1 LGHNT and CDR2 FRNRAP. The CDR3 runs to 12 residues. With 5 bases removed from V and 5 bases from J, the gap between germline ends came to 7 bases. Written as DNA, the CDR3 is TGTGCTAGTGGTAGGACAGACAATGAGCAGTTCTTC. Translation: CASGRTDNEQFF.

The CDR3 region is CSVDDRTGYGTQYF. As DNA, the CDR3 is TGCAGCGTCGACGATAGGACAGGGTACGGGACCCAGTACTTC. The genes are TRBV29-1 and TRBJ2-5, with 8 bases matching TRBD1. Germline trimming cut 6 bases from V and 7 bases from J; bases unmatched to any gene: 13. Germline V gene lookup returns CDR1 SQVTM and CDR2 ANQGSEA. This CDR3 has 14 amino acids.

The V call is TRBV6-4, the J call TRBJ1-2; 9 bases are a match to TRBD1. The germline V gene has CDR1 MRHNA and CDR2 SNTAGT. V gave up 8 bases and J gave up 0 bases; unmatched junction bases: 1. This CDR3 region has 13 residues. The CDR3 DNA is TGTGCCAGCCGGACAGGGGCTAACTATGGCTACACCTTC. Amino acid sequence: CASRTGANYGYTF.

V usage is TRBV19 and J usage is TRBJ2-7; D is perhaps TRBD1 (6 bases). CDR1 LNHDA and CDR2 SQIVND come from the germline V gene (reference sequence). V was trimmed by 10 bases and J by 4 bases, leaving 17 bases between them. The CDR3 extends over 13 amino acids. CDR3 bases: TGTGCCACTGCCAACAGGGTAGGGTACGAGCAGTACTTC. Translation gives CATANRVGYEQYF.

The chain recombines TRBV9 with TRBJ1-2; unclear D gene. Germline V CDR1 and CDR2: SGDLS, YYNGEE. CDR3 length equals 15 residues. V shed 0 bases and J shed 6 bases, with 15 bases lying between them. CDR3 coding DNA: TGTGCCAGCAGCGTAGATCCGCGGGTAATGGATGGCTACACCTTC. Encoded protein: CASSVDPRVMDGYTF.

The V call is TRBV6-4, the J call TRBJ2-6; no reliable D call. There are 15 residues in the CDR3. Trimming pared 0 bases from V and 0 bases from J, leaving 3 bases between. Germline CDR1 reads MRHNA; CDR2 reads SNTAGT. This chain's CDR3 is CASSDSSSGANVLTF. The CDR3 coding sequence is TGTGCCAGCAGTGACTCTAGCTCTGGGGCCAACGTCCTGACTTTC.

The V and J genes are TRBV5-1 and TRBJ1-2; D remains ambiguous. The V and J ends lost 1 base and 3 bases respectively, with 7 bases between them. There are 13 residues in the CDR3. From germline, CDR1 is SGHRS and CDR2 YFSETQ. The CDR3 protein is CASSLTADYGYTF. For the CDR3, the DNA is TGCGCCAGCAGCTTGACAGCTGACTATGGCTACACCTTC.